The 13 T cell receptor beta chains below come from one sample, sequenced in a study of T cell repertoires in cytomegalovirus infection (dated by TCRdb to between 2018 and 2021). These reads were obtained on an Illumina HiSeq 1500. TCRdb trimmed the raw reads at Q25, called clones with MiXCR and kept productive beta chains. Every entry covers one CDR3 protein and lists the most common genes and DNA from its rows. The sample table shows 830,000 or so distinct CDR3 sequences, and 32% are seen once. The ten largest account for about an eighth of the sample. What this sample's treatment or condition label stands for: in vitro stimulation with specific CMV peptide epitopes to enrich CMV-specific T cells. No antigen has been identified for these receptors. The starting material was cultured CD8+ T cells from PBMCs, obtained from culture after CMV antigen stimulation. The receptor set was obtained from a human donor in good health (CMV status not recorded). Some clones in this sample may be carry-over from other donors' samples.

The chain combines TRBV5-6 with TRBJ2-5; maybe TRBD1 (7 bases). V was shortened by 5 bases and J by 3 bases, with 11 bases between the two germline ends. CDR3 length: 13 amino acids. In germline, CDR1 is SGHDT, CDR2 YYEEEE. Written as DNA, the CDR3 is TGTGCCAGCAGGGGCGGGACAGAAGAGACCCAGTACTTC. Its translation is CASRGGTEETQYF.

This clonotype has a handful of counts. This CDR3 is CATSRDLLSRGAEGYTF. The CDR3 DNA sequence: TGTGCCACCAGCAGAGATCTTTTATCTCGGGGGGCGGAAGGCTACACCTTC. The V and J genes are TRBV15 and TRBJ1-2, with D tentatively TRBD1 (6 bases). CDR3 length equals 17 residues. Deletions cut 0 bases from V and 8 bases from J, with 22 bases between. Germline CDR1 is LNHNV and CDR2 is YYDKDF (reference sequence).

The CDR3 reads CASSYGLADEQYV. The CDR3 DNA reads TGTGCCAGCAGCTACGGACTAGCAGACGAGCAGTACGTC. The gene calls are TRBV6-5 and TRBJ2-7; 8 bases match TRBD2. The CDR3 extends over 13 amino acids. Germline V gene lookup returns CDR1 MNHEY and CDR2 SVGAGI. V gave up 6 bases and J gave up 5 bases; unmatched junction bases: 6.

This clonotype was seen just once. The chain joins TRBV2 to TRBJ2-3; 7 nucleotides agree with TRBD1. The trim removed 6 bases at V and 3 bases at J, leaving 3 bases unmatched. Germline V CDR1 and CDR2: SNHLY, FYNNEI. The CDR3 consists of 13 residues. The CDR3 region is CASRTGWTDTQYF. DNA of the CDR3: TGTGCCAGCAGGACAGGGTGGACAGATACGCAGTATTTT.

The sample holds a few counts of this clonotype. The chain links TRBV7-8 to TRBJ1-1; D ambiguous. Germline CDR1 SGHVS, CDR2 FQNEAQ. V shed 1 base and J shed 2 bases, with 8 bases lying between them. There are 14 residues in the CDR3. This CDR3 reads CASSLEAINTEAFF. CDR3 coding DNA: TGTGCCAGCAGCTTAGAGGCCATTAACACTGAAGCTTTCTTT. Looking up the rest from reference TRBV7-8 and TRBJ1-1 gives the full variable domain: GAGVSQSPRYKVAKRGQDVALRCDPISGHVSLFWYQQALGQGPEFLTYFQNEAQLDKSGLPSDRFFAERPEGSVSTLKIQRTQQEDSAVYLCASSLEAINTEAFFGQGTRLTVV.

For the CDR3, the DNA is TGTGCCAGCACCAAGTACACAGGGGAAGTTAATGAAAAACTGTTTTTT. Protein sequence: CASTKYTGEVNEKLFF. V is TRBV27 and J is TRBJ1-4; 7 nucleotides line up with TRBD1. V was clipped by 7 bases and J by 4 bases; unmatched bases: 12. CDR1 and CDR2 (germline): MNHEY, SMNVEV (reference sequence). The CDR3 is 16 amino acids.

This clonotype was counted once. Since a much larger clone is just one base distant, this may be a read error. The V gene is TRBV7-2, the J gene TRBJ2-1; 9 bases map to TRBD1. This CDR3 is built from 16 residues. Germline assignment: CDR1 SGHTA and CDR2 FQGNSA. With 5 bases clipped from V and 9 bases from J, the junction kept 14 bases outside the gene matches. Here the CDR3 DNA reads TGTGCCAGCAGCATCCGGGACAGGGTCCCTCCGACTGAGCAGTTCTTC. Amino acids: CASSIRDRVPPTEQFF. The complete variable domain, with remaining parts taken from reference TRBV7-2 and TRBJ2-1, reads GAGVSQSPSNKVTEKGKDVELRCDPISGHTALYWYRQSLGQGLEFLIYFQGNSAPDKSGLPSDRFSAERTGGSVSTLTIQRTQQEDSAVYLCASSIRDRVPPTEQFFGPGTRLTVL.

V gene TRBV12-3 or TRBV12-4 combines with J gene TRBJ1-2; D is uncertain. This CDR3 spans 14 amino acids. Deletions cut 5 bases from V and 4 bases from J, with 14 bases between. CDR3 nucleotide sequence: TGTGCCAGCAGTCCCGGAGGCTCTTTCTATGGCTACACCTTC. Residues: CASSPGGSFYGYTF.

The rearrangement joins TRBV6-5 to TRBJ2-1; TRBD1 matches at 8 bases. Germline V CDR1 and CDR2: MNHEY, SVGAGI. The CDR3 spans 14 residues. Losses at the gene ends were 6 bases for V and 5 bases for J; bases not matched to a gene: 6. The CDR3 DNA reads TGTGCCAGCAGATCACAGACAGGGGACAATGAGCAGTTCTTC. As protein: CASRSQTGDNEQFF.

This clonotype was counted between two and nine times. The rearrangement uses TRBV5-5 and TRBJ1-3; TRBD1 might be the D (5 bases). From germline, CDR1 is SGHKS and CDR2 YYEKEE (reference sequence). The CDR3 is 17 amino acids. The V end lost 4 bases, the J end lost 0 bases, and 17 bases lay between the germline ends. CDR3 sequence reads: CASSRGAPEDSGNTIYF. CDR3 DNA sequence: TGTGCCAGCAGCAGAGGGGCTCCTGAAGACTCTGGAAACACCATATATTTT.

This rearrangement joins TRBV4-3 to TRBJ2-3; possibly TRBD1 or TRBD2 for D (5 bases each). Germline values: CDR1 LGHNA, CDR2 YSLEER. V lost 3 bases to trimming and J lost 6 bases, with 16 bases between them. This CDR3 contains 15 residues. The CDR3 is CASSHGTQVLDTQYF. The CDR3 bases are TGCGCCAGCAGCCATGGGACGCAGGTCCTCGATACGCAGTATTTT.

This clonotype occurred many times. This chain joins TRBV14 and TRBJ1-2; TRBD1 aligns across 8 bases. The J segment lost 6 bases and the V segment lost 5 bases, leaving 8 bases of the junction unmatched. The CDR3 runs to 14 residues. The germline V gene has CDR1 SGHDN and CDR2 FVKESK. The CDR3 spells CASSVWDRTDGYTF. CDR3 in DNA: TGTGCCAGCAGCGTTTGGGACAGGACAGATGGCTACACCTTC.

This chain uses TRBV27 with TRBJ1-1, with D possibly TRBD1 on 6 matching bases. The germline V gene encodes CDR1 MNHEY and CDR2 SMNVEV (reference sequence). The CDR3 totals 14 residues. The V gene lost 4 bases and the J gene lost 1 base, with 10 bases spanning the gap. The CDR3 DNA reads as TGTGCCAGCAGTTCGGGACAAACGAACACTGAAGCTTTCTTT. Translating gives CASSSGQTNTEAFF.